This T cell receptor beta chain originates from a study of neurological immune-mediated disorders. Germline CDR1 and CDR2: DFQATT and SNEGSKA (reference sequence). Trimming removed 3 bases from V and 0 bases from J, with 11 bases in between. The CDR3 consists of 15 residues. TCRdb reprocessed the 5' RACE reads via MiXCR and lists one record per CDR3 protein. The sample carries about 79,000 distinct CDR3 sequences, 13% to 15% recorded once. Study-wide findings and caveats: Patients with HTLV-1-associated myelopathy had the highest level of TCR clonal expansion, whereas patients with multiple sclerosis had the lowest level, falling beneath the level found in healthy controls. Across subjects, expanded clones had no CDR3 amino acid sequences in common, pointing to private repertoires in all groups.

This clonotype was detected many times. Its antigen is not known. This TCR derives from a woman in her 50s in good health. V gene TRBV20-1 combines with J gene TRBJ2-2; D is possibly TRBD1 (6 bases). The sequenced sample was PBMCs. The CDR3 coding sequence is TGCAGTGCTAGGGGGGCGGACACGAACACCGGGGAGCTGTTTTTT. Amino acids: CSARGADTNTGELFF.